This paragraph covers one T cell receptor beta chain sequence. This clone was recorded once. No antigen is known for it. No much larger clonotype is one base removed from it; base qualities were not supplied. To sequence the TCRbeta CDR3 region, genomic DNA was isolated from the sorted cells. The immunoSEQ Assay was used for sequencing of TCRbeta CDR3 regions. The clones in this table, taken by TCRdb from immuneACCESS, are in-frame only. Not every clone is retained; where verified, under half of the shortfall comes from an unresolved V gene, and the cause of the rest is unknown. The sample table contains 60,000 to 80,000 clones; only one count was recorded for approximately 86% of them. The ten largest clones add up to around 6.4% of the sample. The CDR3, from cysteine to phenylalanine, totals 14 residues. The entry retains the CDR3 DNA only, 42 bases that are in frame from base 1. The junction carries 16 bases between V and J, which are trimmed by 5 bases and 7 bases respectively. CDR1 and CDR2, looked up from the germline V gene (reference sequence), are LNHNV and YYDKDF.

The trial excluded patients who had a history of autoimmune disease or who were on systemic immunosuppression. Peripheral blood for TCR sequencing was collected from all dose cohorts at baseline, on cycle 4 day 1, and on cycle 7 day 1. Samples were obtained from an open-label, multicenter, first-in-human phase I dose-escalation trial of ivuxolimab. The trial enrolled adults with locally advanced or metastatic head and neck squamous cell, hepatocellular, melanoma or renal cell carcinoma. Before TCR sequencing, CD4+ T cells and CD8+ T cells from peripheral blood were sorted into separate populations. This sample was included in a study of OX40 agonist ivuxolimab in advanced cancers. Looking at the study overall: Ivuxolimab was a fully human IgG2 agonistic monoclonal antibody targeting the costimulatory receptor OX40 (CD134). The paper reports the monotherapy dose-escalation portion (N of about 52 patients) of the phase I ivuxolimab trial. Prior anti-PD-1, anti-PD-L1 or anti-CTLA-4 therapy was permitted, and checkpoint inhibitors had been received by about two fifths of dose-escalation patients. In the dose-escalation cohort, more than 75% of patients were male, and the mean age was approximately 60 years, with a range of roughly 20 to 85. Partial responses were achieved by three dose-escalation patients, of whom one had hepatocellular carcinoma and two had cutaneous melanoma. The purpose of peripheral TCRbeta sequencing was to test whether ivuxolimab changed TCR sequence diversity and led to clonal T-cell expansion. Of the roughly 52 dose-escalation patients, hepatocellular carcinoma was present in 19, melanoma in roughly 15, renal cell carcinoma in 9 and head and neck cancer in 9. Intravenous ivuxolimab was administered to patients every 2 weeks at six dose levels: 0.01, 0.1, 0.3, 1.5, 3 and 10 mg/kg. Here is what the overall study found, with its caveats: After ivuxolimab, expanded clones were on average more numerous among CD8+ T cells than among CD4+ T cells. Partial responders in the 0.1-3.0 mg/kg groups had among the lowest normalized peripheral clonal expansion, especially among CD8+ T cells. Antigen specificity was not determined for the clonally expanded peripheral T cells. Low levels of normalized T-cell clonal expansion were also seen in some patients who did not respond. Clonal expansion of both CD4+ and CD8+ blood T cells was observed from baseline to week 6 at doses 0.1 to 3.0 mg/kg.

The V and J genes are TRBV15 and TRBJ2-3, with the D assignment possibly TRBD1 or TRBD2, given 5 matching bases for each. The TCR was taken from an adult with an advanced solid tumor such as melanoma, head and neck, liver or kidney cancer. The source was CD4+ or CD8+ T cells sorted from blood, collected in a trial of the OX40 agonist ivuxolimab. The nucleotides are TGTGCCACCAGCGGGAGAAAGATGGGGCATACGCAGTATTTT. The resulting protein is CATSGRKMGHTQYF.